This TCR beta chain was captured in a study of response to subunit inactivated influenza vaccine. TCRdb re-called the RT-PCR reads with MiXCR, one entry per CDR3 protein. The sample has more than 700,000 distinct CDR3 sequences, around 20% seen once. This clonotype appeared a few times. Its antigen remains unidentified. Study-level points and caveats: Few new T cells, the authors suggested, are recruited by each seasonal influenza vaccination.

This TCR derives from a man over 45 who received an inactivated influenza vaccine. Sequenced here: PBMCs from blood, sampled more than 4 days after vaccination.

The CDR3 loop is CASRRLSGEAFF. CDR3 nucleotide sequence: TGTGCCAGCAGGCGTCTGAGCGGTGAAGCTTTCTTT. The V gene is TRBV6-6, the J gene TRBJ1-1; D is uncertain. V was pared by 6 bases and J by 7 bases, with 12 bases between. The CDR3 is made up of 12 amino acids. Germline V CDR1 and CDR2: MNHNY, SVGAGI (reference sequence).